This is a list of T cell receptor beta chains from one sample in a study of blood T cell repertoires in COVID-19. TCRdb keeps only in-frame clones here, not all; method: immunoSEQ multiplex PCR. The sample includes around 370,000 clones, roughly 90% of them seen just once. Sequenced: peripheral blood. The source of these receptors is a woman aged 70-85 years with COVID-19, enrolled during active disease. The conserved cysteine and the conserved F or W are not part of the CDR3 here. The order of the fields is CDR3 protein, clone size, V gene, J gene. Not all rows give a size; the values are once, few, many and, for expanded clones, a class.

CDR3aa: ASSLVQRAQETQY
abundance: .
v_gene: TRBV7-8
j_gene: TRBJ2-5

CDR3aa: ASSLSGGSDTQY
abundance: .
v_gene: TRBV5-1
j_gene: TRBJ2-3

CDR3aa: ASQRGSNQPQH
abundance: .
v_gene: TRBV30
j_gene: TRBJ1-5

CDR3aa: ASSGTGNHEQY
abundance: .
v_gene: TRBV2
j_gene: TRBJ2-7

CDR3aa: ASSDSTGWDRVPNDHEQY
abundance: .
v_gene: TRBV6-4
j_gene: TRBJ2-7

CDR3aa: ASSLTGNYGYT
abundance: .
v_gene: TRBV12-3/TRBV12-4
j_gene: TRBJ1-2

CDR3aa: ASSEVSSSYNEQF
abundance: .
v_gene: TRBV2
j_gene: TRBJ2-1

CDR3aa: ASTGGARTEAF
abundance: .
v_gene: TRBV5-1
j_gene: TRBJ1-1

CDR3aa: ASSWDHRAETEAF
abundance: .
v_gene: TRBV7-2
j_gene: TRBJ1-1

CDR3aa: ASSLDLPVYGYT
abundance: .
v_gene: TRBV5-5
j_gene: TRBJ1-2

CDR3aa: ASSFQGSYEQY
abundance: .
v_gene: TRBV5-4
j_gene: TRBJ2-7

CDR3aa: ATAAGNNSPLH
abundance: .
v_gene: TRBV24-1
j_gene: TRBJ1-6

CDR3aa: ASSRTSGSYNEQF
abundance: .
v_gene: TRBV14
j_gene: TRBJ2-1

CDR3aa: ATVGDSLNSPLH
abundance: .
v_gene: TRBV2
j_gene: TRBJ1-6

CDR3aa: ASSVGLASYNEQF
abundance: .
v_gene: TRBV9
j_gene: TRBJ2-1

CDR3aa: ASSQDPKQGNEQF
abundance: .
v_gene: TRBV4-1
j_gene: TRBJ2-1

CDR3aa: ASSFAVGEQY
abundance: .
v_gene: TRBV12-3/TRBV12-4
j_gene: TRBJ2-7

CDR3aa: AISGDRENSPLH
abundance: .
v_gene: TRBV10-3
j_gene: TRBJ1-6

CDR3aa: ASSPDSPYEQY
abundance: .
v_gene: TRBV3-1/TRBV3-2
j_gene: TRBJ2-7

CDR3aa: ASSPGGADTQY
abundance: few
v_gene: TRBV9
j_gene: TRBJ2-3

CDR3aa: ASSPRTGPEAF
abundance: .
v_gene: TRBV7-2
j_gene: TRBJ1-1

CDR3aa: ASSTGHTTNQPQH
abundance: .
v_gene: TRBV19
j_gene: TRBJ1-5

CDR3aa: ASSVAGQGESYEQY
abundance: .
v_gene: TRBV9
j_gene: TRBJ2-7

CDR3aa: ASRRGLKTEAF
abundance: .
v_gene: TRBV6-5
j_gene: TRBJ1-1

CDR3aa: ASSQRAGGRSDTQY
abundance: .
v_gene: TRBV4-3
j_gene: TRBJ2-3

CDR3aa: ASSISLGQMNTEAF
abundance: .
v_gene: TRBV19
j_gene: TRBJ1-1

CDR3aa: ASSYSTGDTQY
abundance: .
v_gene: TRBV6-6
j_gene: TRBJ2-3

CDR3aa: SVALTGATEAF
abundance: once
v_gene: TRBV29-1
j_gene: TRBJ1-1

CDR3aa: ATSGDPRRGVDQPQH
abundance: .
v_gene: TRBV24-1
j_gene: TRBJ1-5

CDR3aa: ASGPDRGSEAF
abundance: .
v_gene: TRBV12-5
j_gene: TRBJ1-1

CDR3aa: ASSHPGVPYEQY
abundance: .
v_gene: TRBV7-9
j_gene: TRBJ2-7

CDR3aa: ACTRTGGEKLF
abundance: .
v_gene: TRBV30
j_gene: TRBJ1-4

CDR3aa: ATSDPSGNGYT
abundance: .
v_gene: TRBV24-1
j_gene: TRBJ1-2

CDR3aa: ASSQDRGLATNEKLF
abundance: .
v_gene: TRBV4-3
j_gene: TRBJ1-4

CDR3aa: ASSYSGQAYGYT
abundance: once
v_gene: TRBV6-6
j_gene: TRBJ1-2

CDR3aa: ASSQGTTYSGNTIY
abundance: .
v_gene: TRBV4-1
j_gene: TRBJ1-3

CDR3aa: ASSTDRGGYGYT
abundance: .
v_gene: TRBV2
j_gene: TRBJ1-2

CDR3aa: ASRPPAGGPYEQY
abundance: .
v_gene: TRBV6-5
j_gene: TRBJ2-7

CDR3aa: ASSTSPGVYGYT
abundance: .
v_gene: TRBV27
j_gene: TRBJ1-2

CDR3aa: ASSSGQGSYNEQF
abundance: few
v_gene: TRBV7-2
j_gene: TRBJ2-1

CDR3aa: SVDRVNPLVYGYT
abundance: .
v_gene: TRBV29-1
j_gene: TRBJ1-2

CDR3aa: ASSPDKAHGYT
abundance: .
v_gene: TRBV7-9
j_gene: TRBJ1-2

CDR3aa: ASSFGTGDNYGYT
abundance: .
v_gene: TRBV5-4
j_gene: TRBJ1-2

CDR3aa: ASRASTGAHHEQY
abundance: .
v_gene: TRBV2
j_gene: TRBJ2-7

CDR3aa: ASSPSGEQY
abundance: .
v_gene: TRBV11-2
j_gene: TRBJ2-7

CDR3aa: ASSLAFNEQF
abundance: .
v_gene: TRBV7-9
j_gene: TRBJ2-1

CDR3aa: ASSPTEGQQY
abundance: once
v_gene: TRBV13
j_gene: TRBJ2-7

CDR3aa: ASSSVRGVYEKLF
abundance: .
v_gene: TRBV7-9
j_gene: TRBJ1-4

CDR3aa: ASSSDRAGANVLT
abundance: few
v_gene: TRBV7-2
j_gene: TRBJ2-6

CDR3aa: ASSVAGGEPQH
abundance: once
v_gene: TRBV9
j_gene: TRBJ1-5

CDR3aa: ASSHSAGGGAETQY
abundance: .
v_gene: TRBV4-2
j_gene: TRBJ2-5

CDR3aa: SASRDEQY
abundance: .
v_gene: TRBV20-1
j_gene: TRBJ2-7

CDR3aa: ASSQGVGTDTQY
abundance: once
v_gene: TRBV5-4
j_gene: TRBJ2-3

CDR3aa: ASSVPGGGAGGELF
abundance: .
v_gene: TRBV9
j_gene: TRBJ2-2